The 12 T cell receptor beta chains reported below all come from one sample, sequenced in a study of blood T cell repertoires in COVID-19 (dated by TCRdb to between 2020 and 2021). Receptor amplification or capture employed the immunoSEQ multiplex PCR assay. In TCRdb, the immuneACCESS table is reduced to in-frame sequences with V and J assigned. These tables do not hold every clone; where another copy was compared, an unresolved V gene accounts for under half, and the others remain unexplained. This sample gives around 110,000 clones in total; roughly nine tenths of them show up just once. The leading ten clones occupy 1.5% to 2% of the sample. The specimen sequenced was peripheral blood. All receptors come from a human donor with active COVID-19. The donor label of this sample is uncertain.

The rearrangement links TRBV18 to TRBJ2-5; TRBD1 matches at 9 bases. There are 19 residues in the CDR3. Trimming at V came to 3 bases and at J to 2 bases, leaving 16 bases not matched to a gene. Germline CDR1 reads KGHSH; CDR2 reads LQKENI. Here the CDR3 reads CASSPYRDRALVIQETQYF. DNA of the CDR3: TGTGCCAGCTCACCCTACCGGGACAGGGCCCTGGTAATACAAGAGACCCAGTACTTC.

The CDR3 sequence: CASSFNSMNTEAFF. The DNA of the CDR3 is TGTGCCAGCAGCTTTAACAGCATGAACACTGAAGCTTTCTTT. This chain joins TRBV11-2 and TRBJ1-1; D not certain. CDR3 size: 14 residues. Trimming shortened V by 3 bases and J by 0 bases, and 8 bases separated the two germline ends. CDR1 and CDR2 (germline): SGHAT, FQNNGV.

The J gene is TRBJ1-1, the V gene TRBV7-9; 7 bases fit TRBD1. V lost 5 bases to trimming and J lost 11 bases; unmatched junction nucleotides: 5. The CDR3 length is 11 residues. Germline CDR1 SEHNR, CDR2 FQNEAQ (reference sequence). CDR3: CASSRDSGAFF. The CDR3 DNA reads TGTGCCAGCAGCCGGGACAGCGGGGCTTTCTTT.

The chain recombines TRBV7-9 with TRBJ1-1; the D gene is possibly TRBD1 (5 bases). Germline values: CDR1 SEHNR, CDR2 FQNEAQ (reference sequence). The CDR3 has 14 residues. Trimming pared 3 bases from V and 1 base from J, leaving 9 bases between. CDR3 DNA: TGTGCCAGCAGCTTCTCACAGGAGAACACTGAAGCTTTCTTT. Its translation: CASSFSQENTEAFF.

V and J are TRBV23-1 and TRBJ1-5, with 7 positions matching TRBD1. TRBV23-1 is treated as an ORF (open reading frame) with a function not yet certain. This CDR3 contains 18 residues. J gave up 4 bases and V 0 bases, and 12 bases lay outside the gene matches. The chain's CDR3 is CASSQSMRQGFRNQPQHF. CDR3 DNA: TGCGCCAGCAGTCAATCGATGCGACAGGGTTTTAGAAATCAGCCCCAGCATTTT.

This rearrangement joins TRBV4-1 to TRBJ1-2, with a tentative D call TRBD1 (5 bases). In germline, CDR1 is MGHRA, CDR2 YSYEKL. Trimming took 4 bases from V and 8 from J, leaving 14 bases between them. This CDR3 comprises 13 residues. CDR3 nucleotides: TGCGCCAGCAGCCCCCCAGGGAGGTTAGGCTACACCTTC. Amino acids: CASSPPGRLGYTF.

This clone occurred a few times. The CDR3 DNA follows: TGTGCCAGCAGTTTAAAACGACAGGGAGGTGTTCGCAATCAGCCCCAGCATTTT. Its translation is CASSLKRQGGVRNQPQHF. The chain couples TRBV28 to TRBJ1-5, with 7 positions matching TRBD1. The CDR3 runs 18 residues. Per the germline V gene, CDR1 is MDHEN and CDR2 is SYDVKM. Trimming cost V 2 bases and J 2 bases; bases outside gene matches: 12.

V gene TRBV6-2 or TRBV6-3 combines with J gene TRBJ2-7; 10 positions match TRBD2. J gave up 4 bases and V 5 bases, and 11 bases lay outside the gene matches. The CDR3 length is 16 residues. CDR1 and CDR2 from the germline V gene are MNHEY and SVGEGT. CDR3 nucleotide sequence: TGTGCCAGCAGTCGCCTTCGGAGCGGGGGGGCTTACGAGCAGTACTTC. Translated, it gives CASSRLRSGGAYEQYF.

This chain links TRBV4-1 with TRBJ2-7; 11 positions match TRBD1. This CDR3 comprises 14 residues. Trimming cost V 4 bases and J 7 bases; bases outside gene matches: 6. Germline CDR1 and CDR2: MGHRA and YSYEKL. CDR3 region: CASSLGQGAGEQYF. In nucleotides, the CDR3 is TGCGCCAGCAGCCTTGGACAGGGGGCTGGTGAGCAGTACTTC.

The V gene is TRBV5-5, the J gene TRBJ1-1; a weak D match, TRBD1 (5 bases). Germline CDR1 is SGHKS and CDR2 is YYEKEE (reference sequence). Trimming cost V 0 bases and J 1 base, with 16 bases left between them. The CDR3 is 17 amino acids. CDR3 sequence (DNA): TGTGCCAGCAGCTTGGAGTATCTGGGGGACTGGAACACTGAAGCTTTCTTT. It yields the protein CASSLEYLGDWNTEAFF.

The chain couples TRBV5-5 to TRBJ1-4; 8 bases line up with TRBD1. After removal of 4 bases from V and 8 bases from J, the junction contained 10 bases not matched to a gene. The CDR3 is made up of 15 amino acids. The germline gives CDR1 SGHKS, CDR2 YYEKEE (reference sequence). The CDR3 loop reads CASSPGQGGVEKLFF. The CDR3 nucleotides are TGTGCCAGCAGCCCCGGACAGGGCGGGGTGGAAAAACTGTTTTTT.

The rearrangement uses TRBV14 and TRBJ2-7; 12 bases align to TRBD2. This CDR3 spans 15 amino acids. The germline V gene has CDR1 SGHDN and CDR2 FVKESK. V lost 4 bases, J lost 9 bases, and 10 bases stayed unmatched. The CDR3 loop is CASSLRTSGEAVQYF. The CDR3 DNA reads TGTGCCAGCAGCCTCCGGACTAGCGGGGAGGCGGTGCAGTACTTC.